Below, one T cell receptor beta chain is given with its context. Trimming took 2 bases from V and 2 from J; bases not matched to a gene: 15. This CDR3 has 19 residues. Germline V lookup: CDR1 KGHSH, CDR2 LQKENI. The sample is drawn from a study of blood T cell repertoires in COVID-19. Overall study context: Acute and convalescent COVID-19 specimens originated in the United States, Italy and Spain. PBMCs, B-cell-depleted T cells, or T cells provided the cDNA or gDNA that made up the material.

Under the authors' procedure: Quantification of nucleated cells was approximated via reference gene primer amplification. Sequenced by immunoSEQ multiplex PCR; TCRdb stores in-frame clones only, minus some. The V and J calls and clone size come from that table; D and trimming were worked out from the DNA. The sample yields about 190,000 clones, about 88% seen once. This chain uses TRBV18 with TRBJ2-7; 10 nucleotides match TRBD2. The receptor was isolated from a human donor in a cohort sampled during active COVID-19. Specimen: peripheral blood. CDR3 bases: TGTGCCAGCTCACCAATTGGACTAGCGGCGACCTTGAGCCCCTACGAGCAGTACTTC. Amino acid sequence: CASSPIGLAATLSPYEQYF.